This TCR beta chain was sequenced during a study of T cell clones after liver transplantation. Study-wide context: Timepoints were pre-transplant, pre-withdrawal, and after withdrawal was completed or failed.

The CDR3 is 12 residues long. Germline assignment: CDR1 WSHSY and CDR2 SAAADI. Trimming stripped 8 bases from V and 1 base from J, with 8 bases between. Only in-frame clones appear in the TCRdb table, and some are missing; sequencing was by immunoSEQ multiplex PCR. The sample holds some 110,000 clones, 82% seen once. The specimen was CD4+ T cells from blood, collected before liver transplant. This chain links TRBV10-2 with TRBJ1-1, with no clear D. This clonotype originated in a human donor who received a liver transplant. The CDR3, as DNA: TGCGCCAGCTTCGGGAGGAACACTGAAGCTTTCTTT. It specifies CASFGRNTEAFF.